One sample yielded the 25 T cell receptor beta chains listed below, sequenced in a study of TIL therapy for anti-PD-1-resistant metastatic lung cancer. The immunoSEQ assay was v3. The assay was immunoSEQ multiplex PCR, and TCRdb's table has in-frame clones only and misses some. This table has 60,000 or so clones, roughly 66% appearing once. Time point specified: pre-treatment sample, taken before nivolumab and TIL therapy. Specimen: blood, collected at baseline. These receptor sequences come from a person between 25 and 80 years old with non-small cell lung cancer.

The chain's CDR3 is CASSQGTSGPQETQYF. The CDR3, as DNA: TGTGCCAGCAGCCAGGGGACTAGCGGGCCACAAGAGACCCAGTACTTC. V and J are TRBV4-2 and TRBJ2-5, with TRBD2 matching over 12 bases. The CDR3 length is 16 residues. V was clipped by 3 bases and J by 2 bases; unmatched bases: 4. The germline CDR1 and CDR2 sequences are LGHNA and YNFKEQ.

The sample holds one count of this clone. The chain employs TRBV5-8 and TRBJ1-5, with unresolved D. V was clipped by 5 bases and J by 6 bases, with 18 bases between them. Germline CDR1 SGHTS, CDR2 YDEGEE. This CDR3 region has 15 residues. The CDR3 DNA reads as TGTGCCAGCAGACCGAATCGCCGGGGAACTCAGCCCCAGCATTTT. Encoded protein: CASRPNRRGTQPQHF.

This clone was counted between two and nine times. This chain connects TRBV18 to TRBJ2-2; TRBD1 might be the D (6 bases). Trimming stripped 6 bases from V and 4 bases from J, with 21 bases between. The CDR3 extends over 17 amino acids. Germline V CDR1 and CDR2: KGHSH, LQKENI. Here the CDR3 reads CASSPSRLTGTTGELFF. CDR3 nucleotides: TGTGCCAGCTCCCCCTCGAGGCTGACAGGCACCACCGGGGAGCTGTTTTTT.

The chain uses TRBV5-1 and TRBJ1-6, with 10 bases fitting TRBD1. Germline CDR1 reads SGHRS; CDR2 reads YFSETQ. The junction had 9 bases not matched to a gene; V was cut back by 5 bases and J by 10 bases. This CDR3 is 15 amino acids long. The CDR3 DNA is TGCGCCAGCAGGGGGGGACAGGGGACTACCTCACCCCTCCACTTT. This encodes CASRGGQGTTSPLHF.

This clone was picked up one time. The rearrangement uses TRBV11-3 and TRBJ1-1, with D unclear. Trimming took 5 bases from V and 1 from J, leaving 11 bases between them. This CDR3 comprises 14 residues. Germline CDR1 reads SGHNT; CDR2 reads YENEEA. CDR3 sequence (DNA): TGTGCCAGCAGCCCCACCAAACGGAACACTGAAGCTTTCTTT. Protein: CASSPTKRNTEAFF.

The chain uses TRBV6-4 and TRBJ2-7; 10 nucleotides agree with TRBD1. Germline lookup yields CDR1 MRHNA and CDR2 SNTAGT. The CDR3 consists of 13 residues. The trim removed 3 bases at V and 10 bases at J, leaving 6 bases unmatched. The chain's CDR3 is CASSEGTGALQYF. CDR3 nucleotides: TGTGCCAGCAGTGAGGGGACAGGGGCATTACAGTACTTC.

The DNA of the CDR3 is TGTGCCAGCAGTGTAGCCAGGGAGGACCCTGAAGCTTTCTTT. Protein sequence: CASSVAREDPEAFF. V gene TRBV2 combines with J gene TRBJ1-1; maybe TRBD1 (5 bases). The CDR3 runs 14 residues. V was trimmed by 4 bases and J by 6 bases, leaving 15 bases between them. Per germline, CDR1 SNHLY and CDR2 FYNNEI.

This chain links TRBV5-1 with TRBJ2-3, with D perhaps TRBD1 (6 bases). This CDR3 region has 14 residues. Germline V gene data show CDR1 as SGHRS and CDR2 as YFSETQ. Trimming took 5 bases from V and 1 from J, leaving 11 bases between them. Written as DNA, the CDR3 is TGCGCCAGCAGTACAGGGCTGCGCACAGATACGCAGTATTTT. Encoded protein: CASSTGLRTDTQYF.

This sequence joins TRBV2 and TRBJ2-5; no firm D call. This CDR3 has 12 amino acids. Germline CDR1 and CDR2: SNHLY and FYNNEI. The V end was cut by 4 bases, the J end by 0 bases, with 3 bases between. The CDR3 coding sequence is TGTGCCAGCAGTGCGTACCAAGAGACCCAGTACTTC. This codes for CASSAYQETQYF.

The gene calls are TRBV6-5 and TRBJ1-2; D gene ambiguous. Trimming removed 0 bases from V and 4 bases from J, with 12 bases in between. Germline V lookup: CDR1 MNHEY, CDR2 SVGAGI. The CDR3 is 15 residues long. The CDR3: CASSYSISAFYGYTF. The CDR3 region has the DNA TGTGCCAGCAGTTACTCGATCAGTGCCTTCTATGGCTACACCTTC.

For the CDR3, the DNA is TGTGCCAGCAGCAAAGCCAGTAAACGGTACAATGAGCAGTTCTTC. The encoded protein is CASSKASKRYNEQFF. This rearrangement joins TRBV21-1 to TRBJ2-1. TRBV21-1 is shown as a pseudogene. The CDR3 loop spans 15 amino acids.

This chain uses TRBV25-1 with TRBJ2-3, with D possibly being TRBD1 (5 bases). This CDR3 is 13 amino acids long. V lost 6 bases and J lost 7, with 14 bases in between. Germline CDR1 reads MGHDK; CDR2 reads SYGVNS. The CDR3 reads CASSGQGANTQYF. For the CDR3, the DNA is TGTGCCAGCAGCGGACAAGGAGCGAATACGCAGTATTTT.

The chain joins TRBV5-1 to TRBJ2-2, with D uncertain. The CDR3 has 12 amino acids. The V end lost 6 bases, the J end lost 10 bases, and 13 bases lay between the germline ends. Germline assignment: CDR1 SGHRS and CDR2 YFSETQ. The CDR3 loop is CASKDIQEELFF. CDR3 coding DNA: TGCGCCAGCAAAGACATTCAGGAGGAGCTGTTTTTT.

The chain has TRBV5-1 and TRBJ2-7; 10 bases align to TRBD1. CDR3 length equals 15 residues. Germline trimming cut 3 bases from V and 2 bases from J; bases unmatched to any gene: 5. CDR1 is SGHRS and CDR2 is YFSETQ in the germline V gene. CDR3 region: CASSWGQGITYEQYF. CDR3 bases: TGCGCCAGCAGCTGGGGACAGGGGATCACCTACGAGCAGTACTTC.

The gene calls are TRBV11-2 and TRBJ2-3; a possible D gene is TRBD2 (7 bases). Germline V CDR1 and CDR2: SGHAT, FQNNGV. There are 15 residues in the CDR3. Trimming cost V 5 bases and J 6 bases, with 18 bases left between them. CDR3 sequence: CASSRVGGLGDTQYF. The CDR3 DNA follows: TGTGCCAGCAGCCGCGTGGGGGGGCTAGGGGATACGCAGTATTTT.

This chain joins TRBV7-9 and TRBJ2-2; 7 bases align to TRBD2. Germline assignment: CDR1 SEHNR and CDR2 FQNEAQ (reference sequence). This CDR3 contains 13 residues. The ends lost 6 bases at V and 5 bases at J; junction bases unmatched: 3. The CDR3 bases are TGTGCCAGCAGATATAGCGGGACCGGGGAGCTGTTTTTT. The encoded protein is CASRYSGTGELFF.

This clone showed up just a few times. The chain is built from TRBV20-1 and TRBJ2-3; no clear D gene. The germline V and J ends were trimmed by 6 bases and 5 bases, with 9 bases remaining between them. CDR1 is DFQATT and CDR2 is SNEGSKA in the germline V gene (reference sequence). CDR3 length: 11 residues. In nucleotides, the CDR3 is TGCAGTGCCTTTACAAAAGATACGCAGTATTTT. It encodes CSAFTKDTQYF.

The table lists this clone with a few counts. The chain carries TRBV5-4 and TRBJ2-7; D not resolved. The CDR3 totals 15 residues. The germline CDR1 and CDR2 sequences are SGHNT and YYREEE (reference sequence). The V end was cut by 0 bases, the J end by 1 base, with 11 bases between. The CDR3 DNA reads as TGTGCCAGCAGCTTGGGACCGACCACTTCCTACGAGCAGTACTTC. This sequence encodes CASSLGPTTSYEQYF.

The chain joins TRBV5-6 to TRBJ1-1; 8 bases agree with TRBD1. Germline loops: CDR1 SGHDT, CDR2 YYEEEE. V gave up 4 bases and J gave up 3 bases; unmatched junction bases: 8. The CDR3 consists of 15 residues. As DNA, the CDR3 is TGTGCCAGCAGCCGACAGGACAGGGCTTACACTGAAGCTTTCTTT. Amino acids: CASSRQDRAYTEAFF.

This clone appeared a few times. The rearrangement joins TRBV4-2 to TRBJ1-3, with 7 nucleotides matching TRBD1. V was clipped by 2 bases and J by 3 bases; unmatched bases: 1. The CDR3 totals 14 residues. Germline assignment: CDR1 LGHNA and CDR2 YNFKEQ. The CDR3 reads CASSQRDSGNTIYF. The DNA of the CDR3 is TGTGCCAGCAGCCAAAGGGACAGTGGAAACACCATATATTTT.

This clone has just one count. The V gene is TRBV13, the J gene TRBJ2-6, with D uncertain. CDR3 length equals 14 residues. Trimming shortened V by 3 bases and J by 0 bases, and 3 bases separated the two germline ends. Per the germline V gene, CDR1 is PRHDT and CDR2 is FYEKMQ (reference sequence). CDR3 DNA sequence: TGTGCCAGCAGCTTGAGCTCTGGGGCCAACGTCCTGACTTTC. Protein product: CASSLSSGANVLTF.

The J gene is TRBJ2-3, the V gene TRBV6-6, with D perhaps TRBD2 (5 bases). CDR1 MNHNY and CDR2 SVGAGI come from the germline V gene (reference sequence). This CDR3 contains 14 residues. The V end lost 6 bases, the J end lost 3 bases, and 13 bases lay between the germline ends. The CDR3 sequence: CASSPVWETDTQYF. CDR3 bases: TGTGCCAGCAGCCCGGTTTGGGAGACAGATACGCAGTATTTT.

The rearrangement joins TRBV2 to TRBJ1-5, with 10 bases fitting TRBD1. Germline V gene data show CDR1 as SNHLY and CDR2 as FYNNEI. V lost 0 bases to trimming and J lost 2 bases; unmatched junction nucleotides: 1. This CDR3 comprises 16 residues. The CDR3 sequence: CASSEATGGGNQPQHF. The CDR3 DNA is TGTGCCAGCAGTGAAGCGACAGGGGGCGGCAATCAGCCCCAGCATTTT. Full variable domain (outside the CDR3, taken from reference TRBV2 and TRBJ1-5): EPEVTQTPSHQVTQMGQEVILRCVPISNHLYFYWYRQILGQKVEFLVSFYNNEISEKSEIFDDQFSVERPDGSNFTLKIRSTKLEDSAMYFCASSEATGGGNQPQHFGDGTRLSIL.

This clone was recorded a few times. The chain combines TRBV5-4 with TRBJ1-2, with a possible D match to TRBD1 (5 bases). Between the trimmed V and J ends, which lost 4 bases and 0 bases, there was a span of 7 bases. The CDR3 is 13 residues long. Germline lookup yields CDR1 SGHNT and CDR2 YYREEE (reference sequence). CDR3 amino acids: CASSGASNYGYTF. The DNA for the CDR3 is TGTGCCAGCAGCGGGGCCTCTAACTATGGCTACACCTTC.

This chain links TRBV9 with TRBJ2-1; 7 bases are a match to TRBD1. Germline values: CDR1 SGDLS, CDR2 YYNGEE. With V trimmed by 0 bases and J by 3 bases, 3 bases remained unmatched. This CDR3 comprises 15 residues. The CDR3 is CASSVGGTDYNEQFF. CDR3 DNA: TGTGCCAGCAGCGTAGGAGGGACAGACTACAATGAGCAGTTCTTC.